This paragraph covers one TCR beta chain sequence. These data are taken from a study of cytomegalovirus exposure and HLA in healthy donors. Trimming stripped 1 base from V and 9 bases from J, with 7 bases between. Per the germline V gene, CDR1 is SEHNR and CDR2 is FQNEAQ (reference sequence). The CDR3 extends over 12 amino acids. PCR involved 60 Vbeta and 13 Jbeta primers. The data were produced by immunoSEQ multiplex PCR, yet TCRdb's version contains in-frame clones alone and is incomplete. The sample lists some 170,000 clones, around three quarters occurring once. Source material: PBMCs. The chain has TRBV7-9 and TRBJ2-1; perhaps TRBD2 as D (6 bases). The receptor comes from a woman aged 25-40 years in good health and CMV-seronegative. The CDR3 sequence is CASSLDGGEQFF. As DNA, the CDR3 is TGTGCCAGCAGCTTAGACGGGGGTGAGCAGTTCTTC.